A single T cell receptor (beta chain) is shown here with its context. Its antigen is unidentified. One entry per CDR3 protein, called by TCRdb with MiXCR from the reads. The data contain approximately 990,000 distinct CDR3 sequences, under 40% of them singletons. This entry comes from a study of T cell repertoires in cytomegalovirus infection. The V gene's germline CDR1 is DFQATT and CDR2 SNEGSKA (reference sequence). There are 13 residues in the CDR3. The V and J ends lost 2 bases and 5 bases respectively, with 10 bases between them. V gene TRBV20-1 combines with J gene TRBJ2-1; maybe TRBD2 (5 bases). The sequencing used cultured CD8+ T cells from PBMCs, collected from culture after CMV antigen stimulation. The clonotype comes from a human donor in good health (CMV status not recorded). Some clones in this sample may be carry-over from other donors' samples. CDR3 bases: TGCAGTGCTAGATGGCTAGCCCACAATGAGCAGTTCTTC. This sequence encodes CSARWLAHNEQFF.